This T cell receptor (beta chain) came from a study of CXCR3-negative and CXCR3-positive naive CD8 T cells (dated by TCRdb to about 2019). In terms of the full investigation: Some 150 million TRB reads were obtained in total, roughly 1.5 +/- 0.3 million reads per library. Diversity and physicochemical repertoire analyses were performed on 11 donors pooled from two independent experiments. For the TRBV-TRBJ cluster analysis, the naive subsets came from 5 donors, while the memory cells came from 3 donors.

For CDR1 and CDR2, the germline V gene (reference sequence) lists MNHEY and SMNVEV. From cysteine to phenylalanine, the CDR3 is 14 amino acids long. No DNA appears here. For each CD8+ T cell subset, flow sorting was done in triplicate, and roughly 320,000 cells per subset went directly into RLT lysis buffer. Naive CD8+ T cells were defined stringently as CD45RO-CCR7+CD27+CD95- to exclude memory contaminants. Standard density gradient centrifugation was used to isolate peripheral blood mononuclear cells from buffy coats. Naive CXCR3-negative and CXCR3-positive CD8+ T cells were flow-sorted using a FACSAria III. Total RNA was extracted from sorted cells using an RNeasy Mini Kit. For this clonotype: The antigen it binds to is not known.

The data were produced on a NextSeq 550. The Human TCR Profiling Kit (MiLaboratory) was used to prepare UMI-labeled 5' RACE TRB cDNA libraries. The full amount of extracted RNA was used for cDNA synthesis, and the full amount of resulting cDNA was used for PCR amplification. Libraries were prepared in parallel with an identical number of PCR cycles. The published analysis was carried out like this. MIGEC and MiXCR extracted about 50,000 +/- 10,000 unique UMI-labeled TRB cDNA molecules per library, requiring at least two reads per UMI. On average, about 40,000 +/- 10,000 functional in-frame TRB CDR3 nucleotide clonotypes lacking stop codons were found per library. After each sample was downsampled to 5000 UMI-labeled TRB molecules, VDJtools was used to calculate diversity metrics such as normalized Shannon-Wiener and Chao1. For the central five CDR3 residues, VDJtools calculated physicochemical properties weighted by clonotype size, namely interaction energy, strength, volume and Kidera factor 4. After TCRdb reprocessed the reads, each CDR3 protein sequence was kept as one row, without DNA. The V and J calls were not made by the authors but by TCRdb's processing. The sample table gives about 120,000 distinct CDR3 sequences. Around 0.36% of the sample comes from the top ten.

Broad study findings and their caveats: Because CXCR3 expression was partially decreased after cryopreservation, freshly isolated PBMCs were used for most assays. TRB CDR3s from CXCR3-positive naive cells showed higher hydrophobicity (lower Kidera factor 4), lower energy, and higher strength and volume indices than CXCR3-negative naive cells. Within the same donor, TRBV-TRBJ usage looked similar between naive CXCR3-negative and CXCR3-positive cells, but memory cells had distinct patterns. Both naive subsets had comparably high repertoire diversity, while memory CD8+ T cells had much lower repertoire diversity. Because surface CD5, which has been linked to self-reactivity in mice, was comparable between naive subsets, TCR interaction strength was also inferred from TRB CDR3 physicochemical properties.

This clonotype was obtained from a human donor in good health. Some clones in this sample may be carry-over from other donors' samples. The rearranged chain carries TRBV27 and TRBJ2-1; absent DNA, TCRdb's TRBD1 call cannot be checked. Material: naive CXCR3+ CD8+ T cells from blood. This sample's cell subset or site label indicates: CD45RO-CCR7+CD27+CD95- naive CD8+ T cells expressing CXCR3 (TNR3+). The CDR3 region: CASSFRGTYNEQFF.